This is a list of T cell receptor beta chains from one sample in a study of blood T cell repertoires in COVID-19. Data came from immunoSEQ multiplex PCR; TCRdb stores just in-frame clones and leaves some out. The sample gives approximately 300,000 clones, around 88% of which show up once; roughly 1.1% is in the top ten. Material: peripheral blood. The receptor set was obtained from a woman aged 45-59 years with acute or convalescent COVID-19. Both conserved end residues are part of each CDR3. A D gene is named only where the DNA matches it firmly. Size values are once, few and many counts, or a class for expanded clones, and some rows have none.

V	J	size	D	CDR3	DNA
TRBV5-1	TRBJ1-6	.	.	CASSSQQGADSPLHF	TGCGCCAGCAGCTCCCAACAGGGAGCCGATTCACCCCTCCACTTT
TRBV6-5	TRBJ1-2	.	TRBD1	CASSYPRGQNYGYTF	TGTGCCAGCAGTTACCCCAGGGGGCAAAACTATGGCTACACCTTC
TRBV6-5	TRBJ1-1	.	TRBD1	CASSTGGPRSKAFF	TGTGCCAGCAGCACAGGGGGCCCCAGGTCTAAAGCTTTCTTT
TRBV12-5	TRBJ2-6	.	.	CASSGTPGANVLTF	TGTGCTAGTTCCGGGACTCCTGGGGCCAACGTCCTGACTTTC
TRBV6-2/TRBV6-3	TRBJ1-1	.	.	CASSYMLGGNTEAFF	TGTGCCAGCAGTTATATGTTGGGAGGGAACACTGAAGCTTTCTTT
TRBV6-4	TRBJ2-5	.	.	CASSASGVQETQYF	TGTGCCAGCAGTGCCAGCGGAGTCCAAGAGACCCAGTACTTC
TRBV2	TRBJ1-5	medium-sized	.	CASSEAMGSQPQHF	TGTGCCAGCAGTGAAGCGATGGGCAGTCAGCCCCAGCATTTT
TRBV27	TRBJ1-2	.	.	CASSTGTSVGYTF	TGTGCCAGCAGTACCGGGACATCCGTTGGCTACACCTTC
TRBV4-3	TRBJ2-3	.	TRBD2	CASSQDSSGRGWDTQYF	TGCGCCAGCAGCCAAGATTCTAGCGGGAGGGGATGGGATACGCAGTATTTT
TRBV24-1	TRBJ2-3	.	.	CATSDTGGTDTQYF	TGTGCCACCAGTGATACGGGGGGCACAGATACGCAGTATTTT
TRBV12-3/TRBV12-4	TRBJ1-1	.	TRBD1	CASRRTGNTEAFF	TGTGCCAGCAGGCGGACAGGGAACACTGAAGCTTTCTTT
TRBV5-1	TRBJ2-3	few	TRBD2	CASTPGLNLDTQYF	TGCGCCAGCACCCCGGGACTAAATTTAGATACGCAGTATTTT
TRBV12-5	TRBJ1-2	.	TRBD1	CASGLVGQGGYGYTF	TGTGCTAGTGGTTTGGTTGGACAGGGGGGCTATGGCTACACCTTC
TRBV3-1/TRBV3-2	TRBJ1-1	.	.	CASSLEGMGEAFF	TGTGCCAGCAGCCTCGAGGGTATGGGTGAAGCTTTCTTT
TRBV9	TRBJ2-2	.	TRBD2	CASSASRTSGRPSGELFF	TGTGCCAGCAGCGCGAGCCGTACTAGCGGGAGACCGTCCGGGGAGCTGTTTTTT
TRBV20-1	TRBJ2-3	.	TRBD2	CSASGTSKYTQYF	TGCAGTGCTAGTGGGACTAGCAAGTATACGCAGTATTTT
TRBV5-1	TRBJ2-7	few	.	CASSLAGQYSYEQYF	TGCGCCAGCAGCTTGGCCGGACAGTACTCCTACGAGCAGTACTTC
TRBV6-5	TRBJ2-5	few	TRBD1	CASKQTGGETQYF	TGTGCCAGCAAACAGACAGGGGGAGAGACCCAGTACTTC
TRBV7-2	TRBJ1-1	.	.	CASSLQGRYTEAFF	TGTGCCAGCAGCTTACAGGGAAGGTACACTGAAGCTTTCTTT
TRBV2	TRBJ1-2	few	TRBD1	CASSSDRDRGFYGYTF	TGTGCCAGCAGTTCAGACCGGGACAGGGGGTTTTATGGCTACACCTTC
TRBV4-1	TRBJ1-4	few	.	CASSQDRTTTNEKLFF	TGCGCCAGCAGCCAAGATCGAACAACAACTAATGAAAAACTGTTTTTT
TRBV5-1	TRBJ1-4	.	.	CASSLLGVTNEKLFF	TGCGCCAGCAGCCTCCTAGGGGTAACTAATGAAAAACTGTTTTTT
TRBV7-8	TRBJ1-5	.	.	CASSRTGEEPQHF	TGTGCCAGCAGCCGGACGGGAGAAGAGCCCCAGCATTTT
TRBV6-5	TRBJ2-5	.	TRBD1	CASSLYRGEETQYF	TGTGCCAGCAGTTTATACAGGGGGGAAGAGACCCAGTACTTC
TRBV27	TRBJ1-1	.	.	CASSFQTDTEAFF	TGTGCCAGCAGTTTCCAGACAGACACTGAAGCTTTCTTT
TRBV24-1	TRBJ2-5	few	.	CATSDLETQYF	TGTGCCACCAGTGATCTAGAGACCCAGTACTTC
TRBV4-1	TRBJ1-1	.	.	CASSSPRETTEAFF	TGCGCCAGCAGCTCACCCCGGGAAACGACTGAAGCTTTCTTT
TRBV6-5	TRBJ1-1	.	.	CASTQGSMNTEAFF	TGTGCCAGCACCCAGGGTAGTATGAACACTGAAGCTTTCTTT
TRBV7-9	TRBJ2-3	.	.	CASSLAGAADTQYF	TGTGCCAGCAGCTTAGCGGGAGCGGCAGATACGCAGTATTTT
TRBV6-5	TRBJ1-5	.	TRBD1	CASNPDREFGQPQHF	TGTGCCAGCAACCCCGACAGGGAGTTCGGTCAGCCCCAGCATTTT
TRBV19	TRBJ1-2	.	TRBD1	CASHPEGQGYGYTF	TGTGCCAGCCACCCCGAGGGACAGGGCTATGGCTACACCTTC